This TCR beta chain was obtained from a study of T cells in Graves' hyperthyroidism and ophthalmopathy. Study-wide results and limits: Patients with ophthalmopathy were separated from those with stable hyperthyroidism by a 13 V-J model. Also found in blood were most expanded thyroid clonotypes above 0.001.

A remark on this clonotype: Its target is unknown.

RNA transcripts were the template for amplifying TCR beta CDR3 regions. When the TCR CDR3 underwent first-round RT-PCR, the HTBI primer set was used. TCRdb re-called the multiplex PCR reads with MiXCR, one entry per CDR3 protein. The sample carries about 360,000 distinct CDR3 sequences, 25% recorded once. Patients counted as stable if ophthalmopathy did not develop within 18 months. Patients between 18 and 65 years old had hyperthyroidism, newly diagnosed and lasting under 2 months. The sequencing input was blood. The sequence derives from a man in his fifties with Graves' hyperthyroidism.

The CDR3 DNA reads TGTGCCAGCAGTTACTCCGGCCCCGGGACAGTCACCTACGAGCAGTACTTC. This translates into CASSYSGPGTVTYEQYF. This chain uses TRBV6-5 with TRBJ2-7, with 7 bases lining up with TRBD1. Germline V gene data show CDR1 as MNHEY and CDR2 as SVGAGI. This CDR3 has 17 residues. Losses at the gene ends were 0 bases for V and 2 bases for J; bases not matched to a gene: 10.